This T cell receptor beta chain was obtained from a study of blood T cell repertoires in COVID-19. Overall study: COVID-19 samples, acute and convalescent, were from the United States, Italy and Spain. PBMCs, B-cell-depleted T cells, or T cells were the source of the cDNA or gDNA that made up the material.

The study drew participants aged about 18 to 90 years from some 23 US areas. The recovered donors of Cohort 3 showed two negative PCRs, clearance, or symptom resolution. Some clones are missing from TCRdb's copy, which holds only in-frame ones; the method was immunoSEQ multiplex PCR. The sample contains some 300,000 clones, 88% of which appear only once. This TCR was sampled from a woman in her twenties or thirties who had recovered from COVID-19. The sample comprised PBMCs or T cells enriched from blood (not recorded which).

CDR3 DNA: TGTGCCAGCTCACGAGGTTCAGAAAGCACAGATACGCAGTATTTT. Protein product: CASSRGSESTDTQYF. The gene calls are TRBV18 and TRBJ2-3, with unresolved D. This CDR3 spans 15 amino acids. Germline V gives CDR1 KGHSH, CDR2 LQKENI. Trimming cost V 4 bases and J 0 bases, with 11 bases left between them.